This T cell receptor (beta chain) stems from a study of identical twins. The CDR3 is 17 amino acids. Looked up from germline, CDR1 is MDHEN and CDR2 is SYDVKM. Between the trimmed V and J ends, which lost 1 base and 5 bases, there was a span of 18 bases. One entry per CDR3 protein results from TCRdb running MiXCR on the 5' RACE reads. Among around 490,000 distinct CDR3 sequences listed, approximately 14% were seen once. These records were also assigned to another study, of yellow fever vaccine responses in identical twins.

This TCR came from a woman between 18 and 30 years old in good health. The genes are TRBV28 and TRBJ1-5; D not certain. The sequenced sample consisted of CD4+ T cells sorted from blood. CDR3 coding DNA: TGTGCCAGCAGTTTATCCCGAGGACCCCGAGCCGATCAGCCCCAGCATTTT. It specifies CASSLSRGPRADQPQHF.